This T cell receptor beta chain was recovered during a study of cytomegalovirus exposure and HLA in healthy donors. Study-wide results and limits: It has been reported that TCR beta sequences accurately predicted the HLA-A and HLA-B alleles of most subjects.

PCR used 60 Vbeta primers and 13 Jbeta primers. Sequencing used immunoSEQ multiplex PCR; TCRdb keeps in-frame clones, though not all of them. The top ten clones hold around 1.5% of a sample with 170,000 or so clones, over 70% of them seen once. Note on this clone: The antigen remains unidentified.

Between the trimmed V and J ends, which lost 11 bases and 8 bases, there was a span of 16 bases. Germline CDR1 MNHNS, CDR2 SASEGT. The CDR3 is made up of 13 amino acids. Sequenced material: PBMCs. The chain couples TRBV6-1 to TRBJ1-6; tentatively, D is TRBD1 (5 bases). This TCR derives from a woman in her 30s in good health and CMV-seronegative. DNA of the CDR3: TGTGCCTGCAACTCGGGGGTTGATTCACCCCTCCACTTT. Protein product: CACNSGVDSPLHF.